This passage covers 27 T cell receptor beta chains from one sample sequenced in a study of control samples from healthy donors and cancer patients (dated by TCRdb to the early 2020s). The library came from the immunoSEQ multiplex PCR assay. In TCRdb, the immuneACCESS table is reduced to in-frame sequences with V and J assigned. These tables do not hold every clone; where another copy was compared, an unresolved V gene accounts for under half, and the others remain unexplained. The table for this sample lists roughly 170,000 clones; 90% to 95% of them were counted only once. Approximately 4% of the sample goes to the ten largest clones. The sample was blood. These receptors all come from a woman aged 55-70 years in good health.

The chain links TRBV12-3 or TRBV12-4 to TRBJ1-1; D call uncertain. The CDR3 contains 12 residues. V gave up 6 bases and J gave up 7 bases, with 12 bases separating them. CDR3 DNA: TGTGCCAGCAGCTTTCACCGGGATGAAGCTTTCTTT. This sequence encodes CASSFHRDEAFF.

The V gene is TRBV10-3, the J gene TRBJ2-1, with 12 bases that match TRBD2. CDR1 is ENHRY and CDR2 is SYGVKD in the germline V gene. The CDR3 totals 19 residues. V gave up 2 bases and J gave up 4 bases; unmatched junction bases: 12. The CDR3 coding sequence is TGTGCCATCAGTGAGCGTGGGGCTAGCGGGGGGGCCCCGTACAATGAGCAGTTCTTC. Protein product: CAISERGASGGAPYNEQFF.

This rearrangement joins TRBV3-1 (or the pseudogene TRBV3-2) to TRBJ2-1; D is possibly TRBD1 (6 bases). The ends were cut back, 0 bases at V and 7 bases at J, with 13 bases in the middle. CDR1 and CDR2 from the germline V gene are LGHDT and YNNKEL (reference sequence). The CDR3 contains 15 residues. CDR3 coding DNA: TGTGCCAGCAGCCAAGAGGGGGCTAGTTGGAATGAGCAGTTCTTC. Its translation: CASSQEGASWNEQFF.

The V and J genes are TRBV12-3 or TRBV12-4 and TRBJ2-3; D is unresolved. This CDR3 contains 12 residues. Deletions cut 3 bases from V and 5 bases from J, with 6 bases between. The CDR3 loop is CASSFTIDTQYF. CDR3 sequence (DNA): TGTGCCAGCAGTTTTACAATAGATACGCAGTATTTT.

This chain connects TRBV19 to TRBJ1-4, with TRBD1 matching over 8 bases. The CDR3 is 14 residues long. In germline, CDR1 is LNHDA, CDR2 SQIVND (reference sequence). Germline trimming cut 6 bases from V and 7 bases from J; bases unmatched to any gene: 7. CDR3 sequence (DNA): TGTGCCAGTAGGACTTACCAGGGGGCTGAAAAACTGTTTTTT. It yields the protein CASRTYQGAEKLFF. Looking up the rest from reference TRBV19 and TRBJ1-4 gives the full variable domain: DGGITQSPKYLFRKEGQNVTLSCEQNLNHDAMYWYRQDPGQGLRLIYYSQIVNDFQKGDIAEGYSVSREKKESFPLTVTSAQKNPTAFYLCASRTYQGAEKLFFGSGTQLSVL.

The chain employs TRBV6-2 or TRBV6-3 and TRBJ1-1, with D unclear. Trimming cost V 4 bases and J 0 bases, with 6 bases left between them. The CDR3 sequence is 13 residues long. The V gene's germline CDR1 is MNHEY and CDR2 SVGEGT. The DNA of the CDR3 is TGTGCCAGCAGTTCTACAGTGAACACTGAAGCTTTCTTT. This gives the protein CASSSTVNTEAFF.

This sequence joins TRBV19 and TRBJ1-6; maybe TRBD1 (6 bases). The germline gives CDR1 LNHDA, CDR2 SQIVND (reference sequence). This CDR3 comprises 15 residues. V was trimmed by 1 base and J by 7 bases, leaving 11 bases between them. CDR3 region: CASSIVLGGNSPLHF. CDR3 in DNA: TGTGCCAGTAGTATAGTCCTAGGGGGGAATTCACCCCTCCACTTT.

The CDR3 region has the DNA TGCGCCAGCAGTGACCCTGCAAGGGATGGGCGAACGGGGACCCAGTACTTC. It encodes CASSDPARDGRTGTQYF. The chain has TRBV10-2 and TRBJ2-5; D gene ambiguous. V was clipped by 3 bases and J by 7 bases, with 24 bases between them. Germline CDR1 and CDR2: WSHSY and SAAADI. This CDR3 has 17 amino acids.

This rearrangement joins TRBV19 to TRBJ2-1; weak D call: TRBD1 (6 bases). The germline V gene has CDR1 LNHDA and CDR2 SQIVND (reference sequence). Trimming shortened V by 3 bases and J by 4 bases, and 16 bases separated the two germline ends. The CDR3 sequence is 16 residues long. Written as DNA, the CDR3 is TGTGCCAGTAGTATGGCGACGGGACAAATATACAATGAGCAGTTCTTC. This translates into CASSMATGQIYNEQFF.

The gene calls are TRBV15 and TRBJ1-4, with 9 nucleotides matching TRBD1. The J segment lost 7 bases and the V segment lost 5 bases, leaving 20 bases of the junction unmatched. Germline lookup yields CDR1 LNHNV and CDR2 YYDKDF (reference sequence). There are 19 residues in the CDR3. The CDR3: CATSGIVGTGLAVGEKLFF. The CDR3 DNA is TGTGCCACCAGCGGAATAGTTGGGACAGGGCTCGCGGTTGGTGAAAAACTGTTTTTT. Filled out from reference TRBV15 and TRBJ1-4, the complete variable domain reads DAMVIQNPRYQVTQFGKPVTLSCSQTLNHNVMYWYQQKSSQAPKLLFHYYDKDFNNEADTPDNFQSRRPNTSFCFLDIRSPGLGDTAMYLCATSGIVGTGLAVGEKLFFGSGTQLSVL.

Notes on this clone: Other nucleotide sequences from this sample produce the same CDR3. The chain recombines TRBV16 with TRBJ1-5; D call uncertain. Germline V gene lookup returns CDR1 KGHSY and CDR2 FQNENV. The V end was cut by 0 bases, the J end by 0 bases, with 6 bases between. The CDR3 contains 15 residues. This CDR3 reads CASSQSSGSNQPQHF. DNA of the CDR3: TGTGCCAGCAGCCAATCTAGCGGTAGCAATCAGCCCCAGCATTTT.

This chain links TRBV6-5 with TRBJ1-3; D unclear. Germline-derived CDR1 and CDR2 are MNHEY and SVGAGI. The CDR3 runs 13 residues. Trimming removed 2 bases at V and 8 bases at J, with 10 bases between. The CDR3 reads CASSYTRGHTIYF. The CDR3 DNA reads TGTGCCAGCAGTTACACCCGCGGACACACCATATATTTT.

This clone was counted once. This chain joins TRBV4-3 and TRBJ1-4; D gene unclear. CDR3 length: 18 residues. V lost 0 bases and J lost 0, with 14 bases in between. CDR1 is LGHNA and CDR2 is YSLEER in the germline V gene. CDR3: CASSQDNSLGATNEKLFF. The CDR3 bases are TGCGCCAGCAGCCAAGATAACTCTTTGGGAGCAACTAATGAAAAACTGTTTTTT.

V usage is TRBV5-1 and J usage is TRBJ1-6, with D perhaps TRBD1 (6 bases). Germline lookup yields CDR1 SGHRS and CDR2 YFSETQ. CDR3 length equals 14 residues. V was pared by 4 bases and J by 10 bases, with 15 bases between. The CDR3 region is CASSLPGEGSPLHF. In DNA, the CDR3 is TGCGCCAGCAGCCTGCCAGGGGAAGGCTCACCCCTCCACTTT.

The J gene is TRBJ2-4, the V gene TRBV30, with TRBD2 matching 7 bases. The ends lost 4 bases at V and 1 base at J; junction bases unmatched: 10. The CDR3 sequence is 16 residues long. From germline, CDR1 is GTSNPN and CDR2 SVGIG (reference sequence). CDR3 in amino acids: CAWMGGNTEAKNIQYF. In nucleotides, the CDR3 is TGTGCCTGGATGGGAGGGAACACGGAGGCCAAAAACATTCAGTACTTC.

The gene calls are TRBV19 and TRBJ1-1; D is uncertain. The CDR3 length is 13 residues. Trimming cost V 5 bases and J 6 bases, with 13 bases left between them. Germline assignment: CDR1 LNHDA and CDR2 SQIVND (reference sequence). CDR3 nucleotides: TGTGCCAGTAGTGCCGTGCGGGGTGCTGAAGCTTTCTTT. It yields the protein CASSAVRGAEAFF.

This clone was observed a single time. This chain connects TRBV10-3 to TRBJ2-2; 12 nucleotides line up with TRBD2. The CDR3 runs 15 residues. Trimming took 4 bases from V and 5 from J; bases not matched to a gene: 2. Germline V gene sequence: CDR1 ENHRY, CDR2 SYGVKD. The CDR3 spells CAISGGTSGTGELFF. Written as DNA, the CDR3 is TGTGCCATCAGTGGGGGGACTAGCGGGACCGGGGAGCTGTTTTTT.

The chain couples TRBV19 to TRBJ1-2; no definite D call. Germline V lookup: CDR1 LNHDA, CDR2 SQIVND (reference sequence). V gave up 3 bases and J gave up 8 bases, with 16 bases separating them. The CDR3 runs 14 residues. The CDR3 region is CASSMKGNLAGYTF. CDR3 nucleotides: TGTGCCAGTAGTATGAAAGGAAATTTGGCCGGCTACACCTTC.

The CDR3 sequence is CASSQDFTTRATQYF. CDR3 nucleotides: TGCGCCAGCAGCCAAGATTTCACTACAAGAGCGACCCAGTACTTC. This rearrangement joins TRBV4-1 to TRBJ2-5, with D uncertain. This CDR3 region has 15 residues. Germline values: CDR1 MGHRA, CDR2 YSYEKL. Between the trimmed V and J ends, which lost 0 bases and 7 bases, there was a span of 15 bases.

The V gene is TRBV3-1 (or the pseudogene TRBV3-2), the J gene TRBJ1-5; 8 nucleotides line up with TRBD1. V shed 4 bases and J 1 base; nucleotides not matched to a gene: 9. The length of the CDR3 is 17 residues. Germline CDR1 and CDR2: LGHDT and YNNKEL (reference sequence). The CDR3 DNA follows: TGTGCCAGCAGCCTTGGCAGTAGACAGGGGAGCAATCAGCCCCAGCATTTT. It codes for CASSLGSRQGSNQPQHF.

This chain uses TRBV27 with TRBJ1-4; 7 bases align to TRBD1. The CDR3 has 13 residues. Germline-derived CDR1 and CDR2 are MNHEY and SMNVEV (reference sequence). After removal of 6 bases from V and 10 bases from J, the junction contained 8 bases not matched to a gene. CDR3 residues: CASRVTGVGKLFF. In DNA, the CDR3 is TGTGCCAGCAGGGTCACAGGGGTTGGAAAACTGTTTTTT.

CDR3 nucleotides: TGTGCCAGTAGTATCCCCTTCAGGTCGCGGAATGAAAAACTGTTTTTT. Amino acids: CASSIPFRSRNEKLFF. The chain couples TRBV19 to TRBJ1-4; D remains unclear. This CDR3 has 16 residues. Germline V gene data show CDR1 as LNHDA and CDR2 as SQIVND (reference sequence). The V end lost 3 bases, the J end lost 5 bases, and 16 bases lay between the germline ends.

This chain connects TRBV18 to TRBJ2-7; possible D gene TRBD1, 6 bases. V was cut by 5 bases and J by 0 bases, with 11 bases left in between. Germline V gene sequence: CDR1 KGHSH, CDR2 LQKENI. The CDR3 contains 14 residues. The CDR3 bases are TGTGCCAGCTCAAAATCGGACAGCTCCTACGAGCAGTACTTC. It translates to CASSKSDSSYEQYF.

The chain is built from TRBV7-6 and TRBJ1-3; D gene uncertain. CDR1 is SGHVS, CDR2 FNYEAQ, per germline. V lost 3 bases and J lost 2, with 8 bases in between. The CDR3 consists of 14 residues. This CDR3 reads CASSFRGPGNTIYF. The CDR3, as DNA: TGTGCCAGCAGCTTCAGAGGACCTGGAAACACCATATATTTT. The entire variable domain, with the rest obtained from reference TRBV7-6 and TRBJ1-3, is as follows: GAGVSQSPRYKVTKRGQDVALRCDPISGHVSLYWYRQALGQGPEFLTYFNYEAQQDKSGLPNDRFSAERPEGSISTLTIQRTEQRDSAMYRCASSFRGPGNTIYFGEGSWLTVV.

This clone was counted a single time. J is TRBJ2-2 and V is TRBV18; D possibly corresponds to TRBD2 (5 bases). The CDR3 is 15 amino acids. Germline values: CDR1 KGHSH, CDR2 LQKENI. V was trimmed by 2 bases and J by 6 bases, leaving 13 bases between them. The CDR3 bases are TGTGCCAGCTCACCATTCACAGAGAGGGCCGGGGAGCTGTTTTTT. Protein: CASSPFTERAGELFF.

This clone appeared a single time. The V call is TRBV27, the J call TRBJ1-5, with D perhaps matching TRBD1 (5 bases). Trimming stripped 5 bases from V and 7 bases from J, with 15 bases between. The CDR3 has 14 amino acids. Germline V lookup: CDR1 MNHEY, CDR2 SMNVEV (reference sequence). The CDR3 sequence: CASSPLLSGQPQHF. The DNA for the CDR3 is TGTGCCAGCAGTCCTCTTCTATCAGGGCAGCCCCAGCATTTT.

The chain has TRBV15 and TRBJ1-2; D may be TRBD1 (6 bases). This CDR3 comprises 15 residues. Germline CDR1 reads LNHNV; CDR2 reads YYDKDF (reference sequence). The V end lost 4 bases, the J end lost 4 bases, and 16 bases lay between the germline ends. For the CDR3, the DNA is TGTGCCACCAGCACCCACGATGGGGGGCCCTATGGCTACACCTTC. It encodes CATSTHDGGPYGYTF.